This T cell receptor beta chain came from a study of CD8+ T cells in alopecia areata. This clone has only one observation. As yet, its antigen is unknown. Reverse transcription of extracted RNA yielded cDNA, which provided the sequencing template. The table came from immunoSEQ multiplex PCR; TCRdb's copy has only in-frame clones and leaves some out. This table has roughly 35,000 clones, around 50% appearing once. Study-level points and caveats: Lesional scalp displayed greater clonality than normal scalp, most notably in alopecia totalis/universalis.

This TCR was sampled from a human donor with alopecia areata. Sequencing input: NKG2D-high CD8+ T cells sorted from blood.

CDR3 DNA sequence: TGTGCCAGCAGCTTCCGGGGTTCTACCCCCGGGGAGCTGTTTTTT. This sequence encodes CASSFRGSTPGELFF. The chain has TRBV13 and TRBJ2-2; the D gene is possibly TRBD2 (5 bases). CDR1 and CDR2 from the germline V gene are PRHDT and FYEKMQ (reference sequence). V was cut by 3 bases and J by 6 bases, with 14 bases left in between. CDR3 size: 15 residues.